This T cell receptor beta chain was sequenced in a study of T cells in Graves' hyperthyroidism and ophthalmopathy. General study findings and limits: Using 13 V-J features, a model discriminated ophthalmopathy from stable hyperthyroidism.

Researchers took RNA transcripts and amplified the TCR beta CDR3 regions from them. Researchers ran a first-round RT-PCR on the TCR CDR3 using the HTBI primer set. TCRdb processed the multiplex PCR reads anew with MiXCR; each CDR3 protein has one entry. The data hold 300,000 to 500,000 distinct CDR3 sequences, with about 15% observed a single time. Trimming took 5 bases from V and 2 from J; bases not matched to a gene: 10. This CDR3 is built from 16 residues. Germline CDR1 and CDR2: DFQATT and SNEGSKA (reference sequence). On this clonotype: Antigen: not known.

Uncontrolled infection, other autoimmune disease, pregnancy or lactation barred patients from enrollment. This receptor was identified in a woman in her twenties or thirties with Graves' hyperthyroidism. The material sequenced was blood. The rearrangement joins TRBV20-1 to TRBJ2-7, with TRBD2 matching 12 bases. The CDR3 nucleotides read TGCAGTGCTGCTACCGCAGCTAGCGGGAGGGCCTACGAGCAGTACTTC. It encodes CSAATAASGRAYEQYF.